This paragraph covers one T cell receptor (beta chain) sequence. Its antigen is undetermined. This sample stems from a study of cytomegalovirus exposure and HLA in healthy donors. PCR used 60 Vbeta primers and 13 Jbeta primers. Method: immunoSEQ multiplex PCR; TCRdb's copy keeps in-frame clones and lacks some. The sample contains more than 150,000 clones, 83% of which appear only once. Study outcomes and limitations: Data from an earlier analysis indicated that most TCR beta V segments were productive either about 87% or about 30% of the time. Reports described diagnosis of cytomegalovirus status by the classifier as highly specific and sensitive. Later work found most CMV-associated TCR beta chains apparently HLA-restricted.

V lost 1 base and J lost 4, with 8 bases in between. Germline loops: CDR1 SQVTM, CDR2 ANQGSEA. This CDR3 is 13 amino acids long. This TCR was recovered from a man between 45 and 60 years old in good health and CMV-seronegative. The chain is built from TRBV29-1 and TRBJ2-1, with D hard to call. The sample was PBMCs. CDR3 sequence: CSVEVRVYNEQFF. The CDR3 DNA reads TGCAGCGTTGAAGTTAGAGTGTACAATGAGCAGTTCTTC.